Listed below are T cell receptor beta chains from one sample, sequenced in a study of blood T cell repertoires in COVID-19. Here immunoSEQ multiplex PCR was the method, and the copy in TCRdb shows in-frame clones only, minus some. Of some 100,000 clones listed, around 85% were seen once; the top ten hold 2.5%. Input material: peripheral blood. The receptors were gathered from a man aged 50 to 59 with acute or convalescent COVID-19. CDR3s include the opening cysteine and the closing phenylalanine or tryptophan. Each record gives: J gene, V gene, CDR3 protein.

>TRBJ2-1|TRBV6-6
CAGSRFSGRTLYNEQFF
>TRBJ1-1|TRBV6-4
CASSDDRRRSTEAFF
>TRBJ2-1|TRBV28
CASSLYNEQFF
>TRBJ2-3|TRBV7-3
CASSSQGLSADTQYF
>TRBJ2-1|TRBV24-1
CATSDTLGTDSSYNEQFF
>TRBJ2-1|TRBV7-3
CASSLLGRASGSDEQFF
>TRBJ1-5|TRBV21-1
CASSKGSENQPQHF
>TRBJ1-5|TRBV28
CASRPQGANQPQHF
>TRBJ2-5|TRBV6-5
CASSYDGGETQYF
>TRBJ1-4|TRBV18
CASSPNLGGNEKLFF
>TRBJ2-2|TRBV24-1
CATSDSGQGSWTGELFF
>TRBJ2-7|TRBV5-5
CASSLGQLYEQYF
>TRBJ1-2|TRBV18
CASSPRREDGYTF
>TRBJ1-1|TRBV19
CASTIGWRAFF
>TRBJ2-1|TRBV27
CASSAPGQGKDEQFF
>TRBJ1-4|TRBV5-4
CASSSDMGSEKLFF
>TRBJ1-2|TRBV6-1
CASSDTEPYGYTF
>TRBJ1-6|TRBV7-9
CASSLTGLRGSPLHF
>TRBJ2-2|TRBV5-1
CASTARTSGNTGELFF
>TRBJ2-7|TRBV12-5
CASGLGTGPSYEQYF
>TRBJ1-2|TRBV5-1
CASSLAGGYGYTF
>TRBJ1-5|TRBV6-2/TRBV6-3
CASSLDRGGSQPQHF
>TRBJ2-1|TRBV7-3
CASSSAGPGDAYNEQFF
>TRBJ2-1|TRBV7-8
CASSLVGDWTSVKIHSYNEQFF
>TRBJ1-5|TRBV28
CASRSEGGNQPQHF
>TRBJ2-7|TRBV7-2
CASSLGGLNPHEQYF
>TRBJ2-7|TRBV6-5
CASSLRLAVSSYEQYF
>TRBJ2-7|TRBV28
CASSTRHKGYEQYF
>TRBJ2-2|TRBV6-4
CASSEAANTGELFF
>TRBJ1-1|TRBV10-3
CAISERQGLNTEAFF
>TRBJ1-5|TRBV27
CASSLGTGLGPQHF
>TRBJ1-3|TRBV19
CASSLTGSGNTIYF
>TRBJ2-3|TRBV10-3
CAISEHRDTGTDTQYF
>TRBJ2-1|TRBV15
CATSRETGAYNEQFF
>TRBJ2-5|TRBV6-1
CASSEIGTGTETQYF